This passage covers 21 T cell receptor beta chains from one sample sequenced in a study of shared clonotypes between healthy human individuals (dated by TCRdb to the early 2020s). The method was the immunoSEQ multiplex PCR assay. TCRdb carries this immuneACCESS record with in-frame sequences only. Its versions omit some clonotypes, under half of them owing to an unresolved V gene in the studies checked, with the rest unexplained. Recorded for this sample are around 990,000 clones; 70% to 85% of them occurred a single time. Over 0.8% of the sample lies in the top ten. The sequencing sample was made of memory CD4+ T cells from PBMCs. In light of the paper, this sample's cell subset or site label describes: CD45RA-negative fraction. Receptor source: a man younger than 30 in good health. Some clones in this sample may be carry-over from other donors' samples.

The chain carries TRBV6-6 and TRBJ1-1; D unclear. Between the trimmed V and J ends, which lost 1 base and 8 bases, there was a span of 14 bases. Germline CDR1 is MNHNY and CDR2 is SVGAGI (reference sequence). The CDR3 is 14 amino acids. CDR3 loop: CASSYYPEGREAFF. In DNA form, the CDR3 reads TGTGCCAGCAGTTACTACCCTGAAGGTAGGGAAGCTTTCTTT.

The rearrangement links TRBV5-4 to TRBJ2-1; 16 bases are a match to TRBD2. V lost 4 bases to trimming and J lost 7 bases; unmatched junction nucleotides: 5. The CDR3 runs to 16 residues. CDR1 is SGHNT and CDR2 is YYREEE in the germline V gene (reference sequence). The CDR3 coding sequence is TGTGCCAGCAGCCGAGGGACTAGCGGGAGGGGGAATGAGCAGTTCTTC. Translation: CASSRGTSGRGNEQFF.

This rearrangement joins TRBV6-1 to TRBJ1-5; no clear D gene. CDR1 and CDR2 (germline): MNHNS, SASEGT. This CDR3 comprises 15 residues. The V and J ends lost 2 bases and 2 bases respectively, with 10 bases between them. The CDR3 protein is CASSEPPGGNQPQHF. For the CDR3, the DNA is TGTGCCAGCAGTGAACCCCCTGGCGGCAATCAGCCCCAGCATTTT.

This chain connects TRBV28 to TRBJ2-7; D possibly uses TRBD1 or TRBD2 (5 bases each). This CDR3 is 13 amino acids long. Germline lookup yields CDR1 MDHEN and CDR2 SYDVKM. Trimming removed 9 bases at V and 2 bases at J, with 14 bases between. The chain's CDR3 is CASWDGLTYEQYF. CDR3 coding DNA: TGTGCCAGTTGGGACGGGTTAACCTACGAGCAGTACTTC.

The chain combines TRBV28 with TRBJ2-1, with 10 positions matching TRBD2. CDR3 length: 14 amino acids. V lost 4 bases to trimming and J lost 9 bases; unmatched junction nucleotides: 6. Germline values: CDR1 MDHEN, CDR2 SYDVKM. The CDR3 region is CASSSPGLAFEQFF. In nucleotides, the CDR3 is TGTGCCAGCAGTTCTCCGGGACTAGCGTTTGAGCAGTTCTTC.

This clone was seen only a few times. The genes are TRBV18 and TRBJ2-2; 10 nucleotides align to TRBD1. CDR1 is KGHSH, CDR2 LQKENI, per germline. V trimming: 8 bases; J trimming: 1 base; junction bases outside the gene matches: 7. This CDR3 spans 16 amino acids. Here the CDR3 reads CASPPGTGVNTGELFF. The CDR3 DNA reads TGTGCCAGCCCCCCCGGGACAGGGGTGAACACCGGGGAGCTGTTTTTT.

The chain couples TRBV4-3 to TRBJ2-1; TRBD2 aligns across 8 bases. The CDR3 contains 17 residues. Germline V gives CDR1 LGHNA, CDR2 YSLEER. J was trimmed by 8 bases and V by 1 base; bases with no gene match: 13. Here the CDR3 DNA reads TGCGCCAGCAGCCAAGGCGTTGGAGCGGGAGAGGCCGATGAGCAGTTCTTC. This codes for CASSQGVGAGEADEQFF.

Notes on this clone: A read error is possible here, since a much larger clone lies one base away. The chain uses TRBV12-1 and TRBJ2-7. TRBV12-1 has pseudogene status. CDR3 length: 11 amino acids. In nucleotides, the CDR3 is TGTGCCAGCAGCCTCCGCCTCGAGCAGTACTTC. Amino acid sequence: CASSLRLEQYF.

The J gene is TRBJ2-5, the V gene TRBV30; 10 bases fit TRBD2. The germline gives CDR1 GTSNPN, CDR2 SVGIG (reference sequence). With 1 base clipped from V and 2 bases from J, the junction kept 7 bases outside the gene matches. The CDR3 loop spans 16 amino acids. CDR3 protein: CAWSARLAGRQETQYF. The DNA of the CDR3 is TGTGCCTGGAGTGCTCGACTAGCGGGTAGGCAAGAGACCCAGTACTTC.

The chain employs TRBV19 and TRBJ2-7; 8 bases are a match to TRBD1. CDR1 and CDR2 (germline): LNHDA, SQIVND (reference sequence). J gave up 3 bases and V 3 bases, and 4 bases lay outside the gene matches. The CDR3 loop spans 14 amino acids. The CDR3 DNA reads TGTGCCAGTAGTATGACGGACAGGGTCTACGAGCAGTACTTC. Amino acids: CASSMTDRVYEQYF. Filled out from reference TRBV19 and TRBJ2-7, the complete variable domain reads DGGITQSPKYLFRKEGQNVTLSCEQNLNHDAMYWYRQDPGQGLRLIYYSQIVNDFQKGDIAEGYSVSREKKESFPLTVTSAQKNPTAFYLCASSMTDRVYEQYFGPGTRLTVT.

For the CDR3, the DNA is TGTGCCAGCAGACACAGGGGGACGTGGGAGACCCAGTACTTC. Protein: CASRHRGTWETQYF. This chain connects TRBV28 to TRBJ2-5; 8 bases are a match to TRBD1. J lost 5 bases, V lost 6 bases, and 8 bases had no gene match. The CDR3 is 14 residues long. Germline CDR1 is MDHEN and CDR2 is SYDVKM.

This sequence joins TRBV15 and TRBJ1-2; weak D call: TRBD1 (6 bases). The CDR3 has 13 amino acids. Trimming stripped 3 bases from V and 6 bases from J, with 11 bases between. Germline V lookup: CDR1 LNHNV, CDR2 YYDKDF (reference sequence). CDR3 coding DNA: TGTGCCACCAGCAGGAGGGGGGGGGATGGCTACACCTTC. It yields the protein CATSRRGGDGYTF.

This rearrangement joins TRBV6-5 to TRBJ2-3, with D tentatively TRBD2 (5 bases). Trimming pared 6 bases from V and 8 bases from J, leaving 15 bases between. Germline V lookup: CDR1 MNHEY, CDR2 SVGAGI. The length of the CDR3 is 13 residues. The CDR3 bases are TGTGCCAGCAGGGCACTAGGGTGGGGTACGCAGTATTTT. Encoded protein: CASRALGWGTQYF.

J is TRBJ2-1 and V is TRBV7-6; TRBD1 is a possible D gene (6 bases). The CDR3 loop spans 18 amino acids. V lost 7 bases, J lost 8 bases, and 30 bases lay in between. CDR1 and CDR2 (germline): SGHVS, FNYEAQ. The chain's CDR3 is CASIPRDPLGADVDEQFF. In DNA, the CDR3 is TGTGCCAGCATACCCCGGGACCCCCTGGGGGCGGACGTCGATGAGCAGTTCTTC.

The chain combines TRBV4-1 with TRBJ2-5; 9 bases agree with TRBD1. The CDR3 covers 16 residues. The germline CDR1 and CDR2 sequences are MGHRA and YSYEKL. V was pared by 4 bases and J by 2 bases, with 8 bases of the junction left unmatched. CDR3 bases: TGCGCCAGCAGCCTTCGGACAGGGGATTGGCAAGAGACCCAGTACTTC. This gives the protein CASSLRTGDWQETQYF.

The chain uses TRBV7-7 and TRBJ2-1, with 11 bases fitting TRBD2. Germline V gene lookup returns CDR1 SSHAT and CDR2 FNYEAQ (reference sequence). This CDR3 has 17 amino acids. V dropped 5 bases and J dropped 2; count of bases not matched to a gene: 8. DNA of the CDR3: TGTGCCAGCAGCGATCTTAGCGGGAGGGCCGCCTACAATGAGCAGTTCTTC. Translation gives CASSDLSGRAAYNEQFF.

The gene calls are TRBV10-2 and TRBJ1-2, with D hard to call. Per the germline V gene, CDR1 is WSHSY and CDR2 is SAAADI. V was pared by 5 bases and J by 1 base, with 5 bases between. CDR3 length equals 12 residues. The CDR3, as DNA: TGCGCCAGCAGTCTCTTTAACTATGGCTACACCTTC. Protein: CASSLFNYGYTF.

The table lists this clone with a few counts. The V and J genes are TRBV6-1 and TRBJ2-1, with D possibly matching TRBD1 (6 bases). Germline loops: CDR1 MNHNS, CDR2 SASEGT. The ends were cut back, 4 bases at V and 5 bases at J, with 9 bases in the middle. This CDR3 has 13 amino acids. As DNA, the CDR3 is TGTGCCAGCAGTGGCCAGGGGAACAATGAGCAGTTCTTC. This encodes CASSGQGNNEQFF.

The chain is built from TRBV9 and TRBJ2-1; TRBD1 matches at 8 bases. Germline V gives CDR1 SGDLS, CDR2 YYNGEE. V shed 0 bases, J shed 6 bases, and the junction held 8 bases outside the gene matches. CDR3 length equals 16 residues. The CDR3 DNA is TGTGCCAGCAGCGTAGGGTCAGGGGGCGGTGTCAATGAGCAGTTCTTC. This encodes CASSVGSGGGVNEQFF.

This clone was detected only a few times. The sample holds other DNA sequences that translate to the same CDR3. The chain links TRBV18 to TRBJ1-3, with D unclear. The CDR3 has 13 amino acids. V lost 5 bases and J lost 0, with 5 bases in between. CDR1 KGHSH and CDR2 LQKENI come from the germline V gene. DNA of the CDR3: TGTGCCAGCTCAAGAAGCTCTGGAAACACCATATATTTT. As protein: CASSRSSGNTIYF.

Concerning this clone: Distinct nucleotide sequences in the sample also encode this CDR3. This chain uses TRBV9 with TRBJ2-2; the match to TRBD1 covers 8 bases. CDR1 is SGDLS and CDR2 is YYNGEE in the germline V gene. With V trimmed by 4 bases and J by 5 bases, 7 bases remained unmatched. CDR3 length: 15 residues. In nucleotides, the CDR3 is TGTGCCAGCAGCACAGGGACAGGAGGTACCGGGGAGCTGTTTTTT. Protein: CASSTGTGGTGELFF.